This TCR beta chain was recorded in a study of radiotherapy plus CTLA-4 blockade in lung cancer. About the research overall: Objective responses were recorded in about 17% of patients, with disease control recorded in 25% to 35%.

TCRdb's copy holds only in-frame clones and misses some; the assay was immunoSEQ multiplex PCR. This sample yields approximately 85,000 clones, of which 86% are seen a single time; 2% to 2.5% belongs to the top ten. Regarding the study as a whole: Response, reportedly, was best predicted by interferon-beta along with early blood T cell clone dynamics. TCR clones from tumors expanded in blood after radiotherapy plus ipilimumab.

With respect to this clone: As yet, its antigen is unknown.

From germline, CDR1 is SEHNR and CDR2 FQNEAQ (reference sequence). Trimming removed 1 base from V and 4 bases from J; junction bases left unmatched: 2. The CDR3 consists of 14 residues. Chemo-refractory metastatic non-small-cell lung cancer patients underwent focal radiation alongside CTLA-4 blockade with ipilimumab. The TCR sequence derives from a human donor with non-small cell lung cancer who had a partial response to radiotherapy plus ipilimumab. Sample: peripheral blood, taken from a patient treated with radiotherapy plus ipilimumab. The chain combines TRBV7-9 with TRBJ1-2, with 8 bases identical to TRBD1. CDR3 nucleotides: TGTGCCAGCAGCTTAGGGACAGGGAGCTATGGCTACACCTTC. This codes for CASSLGTGSYGYTF.